What follows are 15 T cell receptor beta chains derived from one specimen sequenced in a study of shared clonotypes between healthy human individuals. Measured with immunoSEQ multiplex PCR; TCRdb has only the in-frame clones, and not every one. The data contain around 1,100,000 clones, 60% to 85% of them singletons. The sequenced material came from memory CD4+ T cells from PBMCs. Subset meaning: CD45RA-negative fraction. These receptors originate from a man aged 18 to 30 in good health. Some clones in this sample may be carry-over from other donors' samples.

V is TRBV27 and J is TRBJ1-1; the D is unclear. The CDR3 spans 13 residues. CDR1 MNHEY and CDR2 SMNVEV come from the germline V gene (reference sequence). V was trimmed by 8 bases and J by 3 bases, leaving 13 bases between them. CDR3 residues: CASHRRLDTEAFF. The CDR3 region has the DNA TGTGCCAGCCACCGACGGCTGGACACTGAAGCTTTCTTT.

In its sample, this clone was seen a few times. The chain uses TRBV2 and TRBJ1-2; no clear D. Trimming shortened V by 1 base and J by 4 bases, and 10 bases separated the two germline ends. CDR1 is SNHLY and CDR2 is FYNNEI in the germline V gene. The CDR3 spans 14 residues. This chain's CDR3 is CASSEGGVSYGYTF. CDR3 bases: TGTGCCAGCAGTGAAGGCGGGGTTAGCTATGGCTACACCTTC.

The rearrangement uses TRBV5-4 and TRBJ1-1; D gene ambiguous. The ends were cut back, 1 base at V and 1 base at J, with 8 bases in the middle. The CDR3 runs 14 residues. Germline CDR1 and CDR2: SGHNT and YYREEE (reference sequence). The CDR3 nucleotides read TGTGCCAGCAGCTTGCCGGGGAAGAACACTGAAGCTTTCTTT. Amino acid sequence: CASSLPGKNTEAFF.

The count of this clone is one. This chain uses TRBV2 with TRBJ2-7; D is ambiguous. This CDR3 has 14 amino acids. With 4 bases removed from V and 2 bases from J, the gap between germline ends came to 12 bases. Germline V gives CDR1 SNHLY, CDR2 FYNNEI. CDR3: CASSAMGRAYEQYF. In DNA, the CDR3 is TGTGCCAGCAGTGCGATGGGCAGAGCCTACGAGCAGTACTTC. Looking up the rest from reference TRBV2 and TRBJ2-7 gives the full variable domain: EPEVTQTPSHQVTQMGQEVILRCVPISNHLYFYWYRQILGQKVEFLVSFYNNEISEKSEIFDDQFSVERPDGSNFTLKIRSTKLEDSAMYFCASSAMGRAYEQYFGPGTRLTVT.

The chain employs TRBV7-9 and TRBJ1-2; D unclear. The CDR3 has 15 amino acids. Trimming removed 3 bases from V and 4 bases from J, with 15 bases in between. Germline V gives CDR1 SEHNR, CDR2 FQNEAQ (reference sequence). In DNA form, the CDR3 reads TGTGCCAGCAGCTTTCCCCAGGCGGGTCGCTATGGCTACACCTTC. Amino acids: CASSFPQAGRYGYTF. The entire variable domain, with the rest obtained from reference TRBV7-9 and TRBJ1-2, is as follows: DTGVSQNPRHKITKRGQNVTFRCDPISEHNRLYWYRQTLGQGPEFLTYFQNEAQLEKSRLLSDRFSAERPKGSFSTLEIQRTEQGDSAMYLCASSFPQAGRYGYTFGSGTRLTVV.

Written as DNA, the CDR3 is TGTGCCAGCAGCCAAGATGGAGAAACTAATGAAAAACTGTTTTTT. Its protein is CASSQDGETNEKLFF. The chain has TRBV14 and TRBJ1-4, with D uncertain. This CDR3 is 15 amino acids long. Germline CDR1 SGHDN, CDR2 FVKESK. V was pared by 0 bases and J by 1 base, with 6 bases between.

This chain uses TRBV19 with TRBJ2-7; TRBD1 is a possible D gene (5 bases). The germline CDR1 and CDR2 sequences are LNHDA and SQIVND (reference sequence). The CDR3 runs 13 residues. V dropped 6 bases and J dropped 5 bases, with 14 bases sitting between them. In nucleotides, the CDR3 is TGTGCCAGTAGCAGGGTCCATGTGGACGAGCAGTACTTC. Protein: CASSRVHVDEQYF.

This sequence joins TRBV27 and TRBJ1-1; D remains ambiguous. Germline loops: CDR1 MNHEY, CDR2 SMNVEV (reference sequence). The CDR3 is 13 residues long. Deletions cut 3 bases from V and 3 bases from J, with 8 bases between. CDR3 nucleotides: TGTGCCAGCAGTTTGGACCGCTACACTGAAGCTTTCTTT. Its translation is CASSLDRYTEAFF.

The genes are TRBV2 and TRBJ2-1, with 7 bases lining up with TRBD2. V trimming: 5 bases; J trimming: 11 bases; junction bases outside the gene matches: 9. CDR1 is SNHLY, CDR2 FYNNEI, per germline. The CDR3 is 13 amino acids. The CDR3 here is CASSSAGDEKQFF. Written as DNA, the CDR3 is TGTGCCAGCAGTTCGGCGGGAGATGAGAAGCAGTTCTTC.

V gene TRBV11-2 combines with J gene TRBJ1-2, with D maybe TRBD1 (5 bases). CDR3 size: 16 residues. V shed 5 bases and J shed 3 bases, with 19 bases lying between them. Germline V lookup: CDR1 SGHAT, CDR2 FQNNGV. This CDR3 is CASSRGSQGVDYGYTF. The CDR3 DNA reads TGTGCCAGCAGCCGGGGGAGCCAGGGCGTTGACTATGGCTACACCTTC.

The V gene is TRBV7-9, the J gene TRBJ1-1; no clear D. CDR3 size: 13 residues. Germline V gene lookup returns CDR1 SEHNR and CDR2 FQNEAQ (reference sequence). The V gene lost 7 bases and the J gene lost 3 bases, with 12 bases spanning the gap. The CDR3 here is CASTRTEYTEAFF. The CDR3 DNA reads as TGTGCCAGCACCCGGACCGAGTACACTGAAGCTTTCTTT.

This chain links TRBV5-1 with TRBJ2-3; possible D gene TRBD1, 6 bases. CDR3 length: 13 residues. CDR1 and CDR2 (germline): SGHRS, YFSETQ. V gave up 7 bases and J gave up 3 bases, with 12 bases separating them. The DNA for the CDR3 is TGCGCCAGCGCACCACAGGGAACAGATACGCAGTATTTT. Translation: CASAPQGTDTQYF.

Remarks on this clone: The sample holds other DNA sequences that translate to the same CDR3. The chain carries TRBV7-8 and TRBJ1-1, with D unclear. This CDR3 contains 15 residues. V shed 2 bases and J shed 1 base, with 11 bases lying between them. Germline lookup yields CDR1 SGHVS and CDR2 FQNEAQ. The CDR3 DNA follows: TGTGCCAGCAGCTTATGGGAAGGGAGGAACACTGAAGCTTTCTTT. It translates to CASSLWEGRNTEAFF.

The genes are TRBV7-8 and TRBJ2-7; D is uncertain. Per the germline V gene, CDR1 is SGHVS and CDR2 is FQNEAQ. V was pared by 1 base and J by 0 bases, with 10 bases between. This CDR3 comprises 15 residues. CDR3 amino acids: CASSLDTGTSYEQYF. CDR3 nucleotides: TGTGCCAGCAGCTTAGATACGGGTACCTCCTACGAGCAGTACTTC.

V gene TRBV19 combines with J gene TRBJ2-1, with 9 bases matching TRBD2. The CDR3 sequence is 17 residues long. J lost 8 bases, V lost 3 bases, and 14 bases had no gene match. Germline assignment: CDR1 LNHDA and CDR2 SQIVND (reference sequence). The DNA of the CDR3 is TGTGCCAGTAGTATTGTGGGGGGACTAGCACCACATGATGAGCAGTTCTTC. It encodes CASSIVGGLAPHDEQFF.